One and the same sample provided the 30 T cell receptor beta chains below, sequenced in a study of cytomegalovirus exposure and HLA in healthy donors. Amplification used 60 Vbeta primers and 13 Jbeta primers. Profiled with immunoSEQ multiplex PCR; TCRdb holds only in-frame clones, not every one. This sample has some 140,000 clones, with 80% found just once. What was sequenced was PBMCs. The receptors were sampled from a young man in good health and CMV-seronegative.

On this clone itself: This sample also contains other DNA sequences that code for the same CDR3. The chain recombines TRBV7-8 with TRBJ2-7, with 8 bases fitting TRBD1. Germline V CDR1 and CDR2: SGHVS, FQNEAQ. This CDR3 region has 14 residues. Germline trimming cut 3 bases from V and 3 bases from J; bases unmatched to any gene: 4. CDR3 nucleotides: TGTGCCAGCAGCTTGCGGACAGGGAGCTACGAGCAGTACTTC. It encodes CASSLRTGSYEQYF.

This clone was counted a single time. This chain links TRBV28 with TRBJ2-7, with 7 bases that match TRBD1. Germline V lookup: CDR1 MDHEN, CDR2 SYDVKM. V dropped 7 bases and J dropped 5; count of bases not matched to a gene: 8. The CDR3 is 13 amino acids. This CDR3 is CASTTQGVNEQYF. In DNA, the CDR3 is TGTGCCAGCACCACCCAGGGGGTAAACGAGCAGTACTTC. Using reference TRBV28 and TRBJ2-7 for the parts outside the CDR3, the full variable domain is DVKVTQSSRYLVKRTGEKVFLECVQDMDHENMFWYRQDPGLGLRLIYFSYDVKMKEKGDIPEGYSVSREKKERFSLILESASTNQTSMYLCASTTQGVNEQYFGPGTRLTVT.

This chain links TRBV19 with TRBJ2-7; D unresolved. V was pared by 3 bases and J by 3 bases, with 6 bases between. The CDR3 sequence is 12 residues long. Germline V CDR1 and CDR2: LNHDA, SQIVND (reference sequence). CDR3 sequence (DNA): TGTGCCAGTAGTATCAGTCGCTACGAGCAGTACTTC. It is translated as CASSISRYEQYF.

In its sample, this clone was seen a few times. The rearrangement links TRBV28 to TRBJ2-7, with D unclear. The CDR3 is 15 residues long. The V end was cut by 2 bases, the J end by 1 base, with 12 bases between. The germline V gene encodes CDR1 MDHEN and CDR2 SYDVKM. The DNA for the CDR3 is TGTGCCAGCAGTTTACTCACAGCTCTTTCCTACGAGCAGTACTTC. Its translation is CASSLLTALSYEQYF.

V is TRBV19 and J is TRBJ1-2, with D perhaps TRBD1 (6 bases). From germline, CDR1 is LNHDA and CDR2 SQIVND (reference sequence). The CDR3 has 14 residues. V dropped 6 bases and J dropped 4 bases, with 15 bases sitting between them. In DNA form, the CDR3 reads TGTGCCAGTAGCGCTCCCGACAGGAGCTATGGCTACACCTTC. Translated, it gives CASSAPDRSYGYTF.

The CDR3 nucleotides are TGTGCCAGTAGTATGCGGGGATCCACAGATACGCAGTATTTT. This encodes CASSMRGSTDTQYF. The V call is TRBV19, the J call TRBJ2-3, with D possibly being TRBD2 (6 bases). V lost 3 bases to trimming and J lost 2 bases, with 9 bases between them. Germline CDR1 is LNHDA and CDR2 is SQIVND (reference sequence). The CDR3 totals 14 residues.

The chain has TRBV27 and TRBJ2-7; unclear D gene. V lost 3 bases, J lost 5 bases, and 17 bases lay in between. This CDR3 contains 15 residues. CDR1 is MNHEY and CDR2 is SMNVEV in the germline V gene (reference sequence). The CDR3 bases are TGTGCCAGCAGTTTCGATCGCTCCAATCTAAACGAGCAGTACTTC. This encodes CASSFDRSNLNEQYF.

V usage is TRBV5-1 and J usage is TRBJ2-7; no clear D. Germline CDR1 reads SGHRS; CDR2 reads YFSETQ. V lost 5 bases and J lost 1, with 13 bases in between. This CDR3 region has 14 residues. Here the CDR3 reads CASSHYDWSYEQYF. DNA of the CDR3: TGCGCCAGCAGTCATTATGACTGGTCCTACGAGCAGTACTTC.

The chain carries TRBV6-1 and TRBJ2-7; 8 nucleotides match TRBD2. CDR3 length equals 15 residues. Germline V gene lookup returns CDR1 MNHNS and CDR2 SASEGT. The J segment lost 3 bases and the V segment lost 1 base, leaving 5 bases of the junction unmatched. The CDR3 loop is CASSEVPAGVYEQYF. DNA for the CDR3: TGTGCCAGCAGTGAAGTCCCAGCGGGAGTCTACGAGCAGTACTTC.

This clone was observed once. The junction differs from germline at one of its ends, possibly a read error. The V gene is TRBV5-1, the J gene TRBJ2-3; TRBD2 matches at 7 bases. The CDR3 loop spans 14 amino acids. The V gene's germline CDR1 is SGHRS and CDR2 YFSETQ. The CDR3 sequence is CASNLGRGTDTQYF. The CDR3 bases are TGCGCCAGCAACTTGGGGAGGGGCACAGATACGCAGTATTTT.

This clone came up a few times. Different DNA sequences within this sample yield the same CDR3. The chain recombines TRBV30 with TRBJ1-5, with D possibly being TRBD1 (6 bases). CDR1 is GTSNPN, CDR2 SVGIG, per germline (reference sequence). Trimming pared 2 bases from V and 4 bases from J, leaving 9 bases between. The CDR3 is 13 residues long. The CDR3 coding sequence is TGTGCCTGGAGTACGAGGGGGAATCAGCCCCAGCATTTT. Its translation is CAWSTRGNQPQHF. The full variable domain, its missing parts supplied by reference TRBV30 and TRBJ1-5, is SQTIHQWPATLVQPVGSPLSLECTVEGTSNPNLYWYRQAAGRGLQLLFYSVGIGQISSEVPQNLSASRPQDRQFILSSKKLLLSDSGFYLCAWSTRGNQPQHFGDGTRLSIL.

This clone was detected once. The chain links TRBV30 to TRBJ1-3; the D is unclear. V lost 0 bases to trimming and J lost 4 bases, with 10 bases between them. The CDR3 consists of 14 residues. Per the germline V gene, CDR1 is GTSNPN and CDR2 is SVGIG (reference sequence). The CDR3 here is CAWSVGPGGNTIYF. The CDR3 region has the DNA TGTGCCTGGAGTGTAGGTCCCGGGGGAAACACCATATATTTT.

V is TRBV27 and J is TRBJ2-2; the D gene is possibly TRBD2 (6 bases). Trimming cost V 10 bases and J 0 bases, with 9 bases left between them. CDR3 size: 13 residues. Germline V CDR1 and CDR2: MNHEY, SMNVEV (reference sequence). CDR3 in DNA: TGTGCCACCGGCGGGACGAACACCGGGGAGCTGTTTTTT. Protein product: CATGGTNTGELFF.

The chain couples TRBV28 to TRBJ1-2; the D is unclear. Per the germline V gene, CDR1 is MDHEN and CDR2 is SYDVKM. Trimming shortened V by 3 bases and J by 4 bases, and 12 bases separated the two germline ends. This CDR3 has 14 residues. CDR3 in DNA: TGTGCCAGCAGTTTCTATACCTCGCTCTATGGCTACACCTTC. Translating gives CASSFYTSLYGYTF.

This clone showed up just a few times. V and J are TRBV6-1 and TRBJ2-7; possibly TRBD1 for D (6 bases). Trimming removed 6 bases from V and 0 bases from J, with 9 bases in between. Germline CDR1 MNHNS, CDR2 SASEGT. The CDR3 extends over 13 amino acids. CDR3: CASRRTVSYEQYF. Here the CDR3 DNA reads TGTGCCAGCAGACGGACAGTCTCCTACGAGCAGTACTTC.

The J gene is TRBJ1-6, the V gene TRBV5-1; D uncertain. V shed 3 bases and J shed 9 bases, with 13 bases lying between them. Germline lookup yields CDR1 SGHRS and CDR2 YFSETQ. The CDR3 has 14 amino acids. CDR3 coding DNA: TGCGCCAGCAGCTCCCGGGTGTCCAGTTCACCCCTCCACTTT. It translates to CASSSRVSSSPLHF.

This clone appeared a single time. V and J are TRBV18 and TRBJ2-3; D gene uncertain. The germline V gene encodes CDR1 KGHSH and CDR2 LQKENI. Trimming removed 0 bases at V and 2 bases at J, with 6 bases between. The CDR3 has 14 residues. The CDR3 DNA is TGTGCCAGCTCACCACCGGCTTACACAGATACGCAGTATTTT. It is translated as CASSPPAYTDTQYF.

The rearrangement links TRBV7-5 to TRBJ1-6. TRBV7-5 is a documented pseudogene. The CDR3 is made up of 19 amino acids. The CDR3 nucleotides read TGTGCCAGAAGCTTAGCCAGAGGGCGGGCGAGCTCCTATAATTCACCCCTCCACTTT. This translates into CARSLARGRASSYNSPLHF.

The rearrangement links TRBV29-1 to TRBJ2-5; 10 bases are a match to TRBD2. The J call may be wrong; the DNA end is better matched by TRBJ2-7. Per germline, CDR1 SQVTM and CDR2 ANQGSEA. CDR3 length: 16 residues. The CDR3 coding sequence is TGCAGCGTTGACCTAGCGGGAGTTACGGGCGTGGACGAGCAGTACTTC. This gives the protein CSVDLAGVTGVDEQYF.

This clone occurred once. This chain connects TRBV27 to TRBJ2-5; weak D call: TRBD1 (5 bases). The CDR3 loop spans 14 amino acids. Deletions cut 2 bases from V and 5 bases from J, with 12 bases between. Germline CDR1 and CDR2: MNHEY and SMNVEV (reference sequence). CDR3 protein: CASSLPGPMETQYF. The CDR3 coding sequence is TGTGCCAGCAGTTTACCAGGGCCTATGGAGACCCAGTACTTC.

V gene TRBV7-9 combines with J gene TRBJ1-5, with D hard to call. The V end was cut by 4 bases, the J end by 3 bases, with 10 bases between. The CDR3 has 14 amino acids. Germline-derived CDR1 and CDR2 are SEHNR and FQNEAQ (reference sequence). The CDR3, as DNA: TGTGCCAGCAGCTCACAGAATGTCAATCAGCCCCAGCATTTT. This codes for CASSSQNVNQPQHF.

This chain connects TRBV18 to TRBJ2-2; 12 nucleotides match TRBD1. The V gene's germline CDR1 is KGHSH and CDR2 LQKENI. The V and J ends lost 2 bases and 7 bases, in that order; junction bases with no gene match: 2. The CDR3 runs 15 residues. CDR3 in DNA: TGTGCCAGCTCACCAGGGACAGGGGGCCACGGGGAGCTGTTTTTT. Translated, it gives CASSPGTGGHGELFF. Full variable domain (missing parts from reference TRBV18 and TRBJ2-2): NAGVMQNPRHLVRRRGQEARLRCSPMKGHSHVYWYRQLPEEGLKFMVYLQKENIIDESGMPKERFSAEFPKEGPSILRIQQVVRGDSAAYFCASSPGTGGHGELFFGEGSRLTVL.

The chain recombines TRBV28 with TRBJ2-2; 8 nucleotides align to TRBD2. This CDR3 comprises 17 residues. Trimming removed 3 bases from V and 3 bases from J; junction bases left unmatched: 9. CDR1 MDHEN and CDR2 SYDVKM come from the germline V gene. The CDR3 nucleotides are TGTGCCAGCAGTTTGTCCGAAGCGGGAGTGTACACCGGGGAGCTGTTTTTT. Translation gives CASSLSEAGVYTGELFF. Drawing the rest from reference TRBV28 and TRBJ2-2, the complete variable domain is DVKVTQSSRYLVKRTGEKVFLECVQDMDHENMFWYRQDPGLGLRLIYFSYDVKMKEKGDIPEGYSVSREKKERFSLILESASTNQTSMYLCASSLSEAGVYTGELFFGEGSRLTVL.

The genes are TRBV30 and TRBJ2-7; the match to TRBD1 covers 9 bases. This CDR3 is built from 14 residues. Trimming at V came to 5 bases and at J to 3 bases, leaving 8 bases not matched to a gene. Germline CDR1 GTSNPN, CDR2 SVGIG (reference sequence). The CDR3 sequence is CAWAEGQGNYEQYF. The CDR3 DNA reads TGTGCCTGGGCCGAGGGACAGGGAAACTACGAGCAGTACTTC.

This chain links TRBV14 with TRBJ1-1; D is possibly TRBD1 (6 bases). The CDR3 runs 17 residues. Per germline, CDR1 SGHDN and CDR2 FVKESK. V lost 5 bases and J lost 1, with 20 bases in between. The CDR3 loop is CASSGFRGTGENTEAFF. In nucleotides, the CDR3 is TGTGCCAGCAGCGGATTCAGGGGAACGGGTGAGAACACTGAAGCTTTCTTT.

J is TRBJ2-1 and V is TRBV5-1, with TRBD2 matching over 7 bases. Germline V CDR1 and CDR2: SGHRS, YFSETQ. This CDR3 is 15 amino acids long. The trim removed 4 bases at V and 8 bases at J, leaving 12 bases unmatched. The CDR3 DNA reads TGCGCCAGCAGCCCGTACGACGGTGCGGGAGATGAGCAGTTCTTC. Protein product: CASSPYDGAGDEQFF.

The genes are TRBV18 and TRBJ2-2; D is possibly TRBD1 (5 bases). Trimming removed 2 bases at V and 6 bases at J, with 10 bases between. This CDR3 spans 14 amino acids. Germline lookup yields CDR1 KGHSH and CDR2 LQKENI. The CDR3 region has the DNA TGTGCCAGCTCACCAGGGGCTAGGTCCGGGGAGCTGTTTTTT. Protein product: CASSPGARSGELFF. Full variable domain (rest looked up from reference TRBV18 and TRBJ2-2): NAGVMQNPRHLVRRRGQEARLRCSPMKGHSHVYWYRQLPEEGLKFMVYLQKENIIDESGMPKERFSAEFPKEGPSILRIQQVVRGDSAAYFCASSPGARSGELFFGEGSRLTVL.

The chain has TRBV6-1 and TRBJ1-1; perhaps TRBD1 as D (5 bases). CDR3 length: 15 residues. Germline CDR1 reads MNHNS; CDR2 reads SASEGT. Trimming removed 2 bases from V and 1 base from J, with 11 bases in between. CDR3 DNA: TGTGCCAGCAGTGAAATAGGGAGGGGGAACACTGAAGCTTTCTTT. Protein: CASSEIGRGNTEAFF.

V usage is TRBV1 and J usage is TRBJ2-5; the D call of TRBD2 is as the table states it, not checked on the DNA. TRBV1 corresponds to a pseudogene. The CDR3 covers 17 residues. The CDR3 protein is CTSSQEMRLAGQETQYF. In nucleotides, the CDR3 is TGCACCAGCAGCCAAGAGATGAGACTAGCGGGACAAGAGACCCAGTACTTC.

The V and J genes are TRBV7-9 and TRBJ1-2, with D perhaps TRBD1 (5 bases). CDR1 SEHNR and CDR2 FQNEAQ come from the germline V gene (reference sequence). CDR3 length: 13 amino acids. With 1 base removed from V and 6 bases from J, the gap between germline ends came to 9 bases. CDR3 region: CASSLGSGDGYTF. The CDR3 DNA follows: TGTGCCAGCAGCTTAGGTTCGGGGGATGGCTACACCTTC.